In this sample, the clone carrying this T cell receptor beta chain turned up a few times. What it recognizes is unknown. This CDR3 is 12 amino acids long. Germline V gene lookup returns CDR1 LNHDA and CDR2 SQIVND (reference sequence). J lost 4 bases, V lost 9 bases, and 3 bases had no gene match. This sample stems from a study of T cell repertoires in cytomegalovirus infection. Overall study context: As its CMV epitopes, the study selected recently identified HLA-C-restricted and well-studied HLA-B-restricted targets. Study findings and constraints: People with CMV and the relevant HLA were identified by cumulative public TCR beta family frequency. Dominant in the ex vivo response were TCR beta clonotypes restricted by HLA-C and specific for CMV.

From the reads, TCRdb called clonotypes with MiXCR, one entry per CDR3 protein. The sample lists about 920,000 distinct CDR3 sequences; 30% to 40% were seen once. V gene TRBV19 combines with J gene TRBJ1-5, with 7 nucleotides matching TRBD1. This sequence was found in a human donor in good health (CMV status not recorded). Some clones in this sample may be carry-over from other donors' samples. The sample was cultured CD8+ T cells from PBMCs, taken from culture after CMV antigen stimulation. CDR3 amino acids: CASLQGNQPQHF. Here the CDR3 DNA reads TGTGCCAGCCTACAGGGGAATCAGCCCCAGCATTTT.